This T cell receptor beta chain was identified in a study of T cell responses to AZD1222 COVID-19 vaccine. Broader study findings: Reportedly, nearly half of unique spike TCRs recognized epitopes outside B.1.351/B.1.1.7 mutations. Clonal diversity was possibly underestimated; the donors were predominantly white British and more often female.

Using immunoSEQ multiplex PCR, the repertoire was profiled, and TCRdb retains in-frame clones only, with some absent. Of about 90,000 clones in the sample, about 86% were seen once. Germline values: CDR1 LGHNA, CDR2 YNFKEQ. The CDR3 is 13 residues long. Trimming took 4 bases from V and 3 from J; bases not matched to a gene: 2. Details on this clone: Its target is unknown.

This clonotype originated in an adult in good health. Here the sequenced sample was peripheral blood, taken on day 0 of MenACWY control vaccination. V usage is TRBV4-2 and J usage is TRBJ2-5; 7 positions match TRBD1. CDR3 bases: TGTGCCAGCAGCCGGACAGGTGAAGAGACCCAGTACTTC. It codes for CASSRTGEETQYF.